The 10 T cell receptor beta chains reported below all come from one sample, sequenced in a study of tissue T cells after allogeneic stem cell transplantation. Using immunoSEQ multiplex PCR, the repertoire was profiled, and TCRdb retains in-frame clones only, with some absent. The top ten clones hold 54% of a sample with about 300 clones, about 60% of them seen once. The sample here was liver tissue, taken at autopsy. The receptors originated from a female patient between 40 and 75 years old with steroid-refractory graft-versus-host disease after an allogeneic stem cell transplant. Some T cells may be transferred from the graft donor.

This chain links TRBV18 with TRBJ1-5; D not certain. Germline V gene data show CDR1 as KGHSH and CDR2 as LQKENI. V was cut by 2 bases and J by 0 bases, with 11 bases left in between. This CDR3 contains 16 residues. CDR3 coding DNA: TGTGCCAGCTCACCAGTAGGAACGACTAGCAATCAGCCCCAGCATTTT. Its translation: CASSPVGTTSNQPQHF.

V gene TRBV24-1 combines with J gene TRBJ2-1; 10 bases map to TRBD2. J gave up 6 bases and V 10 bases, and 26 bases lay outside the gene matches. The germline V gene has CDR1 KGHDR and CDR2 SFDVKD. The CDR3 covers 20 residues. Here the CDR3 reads CATASSPGRKREGQVNEQFF. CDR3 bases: TGTGCCACTGCATCAAGCCCAGGGAGGAAGCGGGAGGGCCAAGTCAATGAGCAGTTCTTC.

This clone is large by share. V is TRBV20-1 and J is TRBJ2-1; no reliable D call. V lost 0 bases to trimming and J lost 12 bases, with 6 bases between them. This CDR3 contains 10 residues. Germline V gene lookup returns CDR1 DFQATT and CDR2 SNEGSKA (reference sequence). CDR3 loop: CSAREVWQFF. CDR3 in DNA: TGCAGTGCTAGAGAGGTTTGGCAGTTCTTC.

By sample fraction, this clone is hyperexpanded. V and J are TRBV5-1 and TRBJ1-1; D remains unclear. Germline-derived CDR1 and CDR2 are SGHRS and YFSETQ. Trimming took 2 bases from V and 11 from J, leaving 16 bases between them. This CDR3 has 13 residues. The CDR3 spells CASSLIPRRDAFF. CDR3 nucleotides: TGCGCCAGCAGCTTAATTCCCCGACGTGATGCTTTCTTT.

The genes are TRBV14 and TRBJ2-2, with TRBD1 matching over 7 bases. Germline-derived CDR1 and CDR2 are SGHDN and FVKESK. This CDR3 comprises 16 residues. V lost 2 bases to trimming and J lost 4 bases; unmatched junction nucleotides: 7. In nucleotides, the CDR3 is TGTGCCAGCAGCCAACTCGACAGGGTGGGCACCGGGGAGCTGTTTTTT. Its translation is CASSQLDRVGTGELFF.

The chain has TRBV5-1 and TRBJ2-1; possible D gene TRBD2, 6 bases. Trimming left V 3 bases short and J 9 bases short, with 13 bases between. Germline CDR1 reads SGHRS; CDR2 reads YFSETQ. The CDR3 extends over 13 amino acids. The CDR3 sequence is CASSWVSEGEQFF. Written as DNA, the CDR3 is TGCGCCAGCAGCTGGGTCTCGGAGGGTGAGCAGTTCTTC.

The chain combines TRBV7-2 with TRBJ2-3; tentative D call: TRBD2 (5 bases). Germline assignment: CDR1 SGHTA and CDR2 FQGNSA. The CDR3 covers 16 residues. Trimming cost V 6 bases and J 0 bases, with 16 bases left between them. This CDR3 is CASRRRPELSTDTQYF. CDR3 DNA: TGTGCCAGCAGAAGGAGGCCAGAGCTGAGCACAGATACGCAGTATTTT.

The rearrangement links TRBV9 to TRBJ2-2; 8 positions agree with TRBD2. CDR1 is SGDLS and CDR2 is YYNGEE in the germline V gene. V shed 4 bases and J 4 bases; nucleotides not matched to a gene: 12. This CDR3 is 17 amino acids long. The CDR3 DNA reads TGTGCCAGCAGCTCCATGCCCGGGGGGGCAAGCACCGGGGAGCTGTTTTTT. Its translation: CASSSMPGGASTGELFF.

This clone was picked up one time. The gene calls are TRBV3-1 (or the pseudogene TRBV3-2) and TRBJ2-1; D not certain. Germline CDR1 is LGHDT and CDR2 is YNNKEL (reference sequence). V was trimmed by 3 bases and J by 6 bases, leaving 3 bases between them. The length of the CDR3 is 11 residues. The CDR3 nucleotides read TGTGCCAGCAGCCATCCCAATGAGCAGTTCTTC. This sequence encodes CASSHPNEQFF.

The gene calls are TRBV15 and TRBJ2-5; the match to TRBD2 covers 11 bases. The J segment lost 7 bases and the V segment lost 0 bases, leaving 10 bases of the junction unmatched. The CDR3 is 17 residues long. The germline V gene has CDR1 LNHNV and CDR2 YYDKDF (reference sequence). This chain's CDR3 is CATSRDSLAGGWGTQYF. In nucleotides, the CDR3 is TGTGCCACCAGCAGAGATTCGCTAGCGGGGGGCTGGGGGACCCAGTACTTC.